A selection of T cell receptor beta chains follows, all from one sample in a study of OX40 agonist ivuxolimab in advanced cancers. Assay used: immunoSEQ multiplex PCR; TCRdb lists only in-frame clones, some missing. The sample lists over 60,000 clones, around 89% occurring once. The specimen comprised CD4+ or CD8+ T cells sorted from blood, sampled in a trial of the OX40 agonist ivuxolimab. Source of these receptors: an adult with an advanced solid tumor such as melanoma, head and neck, liver or kidney cancer. Both conserved end residues are part of each CDR3. The order of the fields is V gene, J gene, D gene, clone size, CDR3 protein, CDR3 DNA. The D gene is left open where the match is weak. The size entry is marked missing in some rows and otherwise reads once, few, many or a size class.

>TRBV6-9|TRBJ1-1|.|.
CASKEVGDTEAFF
TGTGCCAGCAAAGAAGTAGGGGACACTGAAGCTTTCTTT
>TRBV10-1|TRBJ2-7|TRBD1|.
CASGEKGTGLPYEQYF
TGCGCCAGCGGGGAGAAAGGGACAGGCCTCCCCTACGAGCAGTACTTC
>TRBV5-1|TRBJ2-5|.|.
CASSLAPSETQYF
TGCGCCAGCAGCTTGGCCCCGTCTGAGACCCAGTACTTC
>TRBV10-3|TRBJ1-3|.|.
CAILGQAGNTIYF
TGTGCCATCCTTGGGCAAGCTGGAAACACCATATATTTT
>TRBV7-9|TRBJ2-2|TRBD1|.
CASRRGTGKAGELFF
TGTGCCAGCAGACGTGGGACAGGGAAAGCCGGGGAGCTGTTTTTT
>TRBV30|TRBJ1-1|.|.
CAAGKNTEAFF
TGTGCTGCAGGGAAGAACACTGAAGCTTTCTTT
>TRBV29-1|TRBJ1-1|TRBD1|.
CSVEGGQGPFAFF
TGCAGCGTTGAAGGAGGACAGGGGCCTTTCGCTTTCTTT
>TRBV2|TRBJ2-4|TRBD1|.
CASSSTSDRASAIQYF
TGTGCCAGCAGTAGTACATCCGACAGGGCTTCGGCCATTCAGTACTTC
>TRBV27|TRBJ2-6|TRBD1|.
CASRVTGVFSGANVLTF
TGTGCCAGCAGGGTGACAGGGGTTTTTTCTGGGGCCAACGTCCTGACTTTC
>TRBV7-3|TRBJ2-1|TRBD2|.
CASSLTSGRARNPNEQFF
TGTGCCAGCAGCCTAACTAGCGGGAGGGCCCGAAACCCGAATGAGCAGTTCTTC
>TRBV27|TRBJ1-1|.|once
CASSLFPGQARAEAFF
TGTGCCAGCAGTTTATTCCCGGGGCAGGCGAGGGCTGAAGCTTTCTTT
>TRBV5-4|TRBJ2-1|TRBD2|.
CASSSGTSGSYNEQFF
TGTGCCAGCAGCTCGGGAACTAGCGGGAGTTACAATGAGCAGTTCTTC
>TRBV2|TRBJ2-4|TRBD1|few
CASSETGVAKNIQYF
TGTGCCAGCAGCGAAACAGGGGTGGCCAAAAACATTCAGTACTTC
>TRBV19|TRBJ1-3|TRBD1|.
CASRTGGSSGNTIYF
TGTGCCAGTAGGACAGGGGGGAGCTCTGGAAACACCATATATTTT
>TRBV2|TRBJ2-3|.|.
CASSEMGSGAGAHTQYF
TGTGCCAGCAGTGAAATGGGTTCGGGGGCGGGCGCGCATACGCAGTATTTT
>TRBV10-3|TRBJ1-1|.|once
CAIKGSLRETEAFF
TGTGCCATCAAGGGATCCCTAAGGGAAACTGAAGCTTTCTTT
>TRBV27|TRBJ2-5|TRBD2|.
CASSLFAGGQETQYF
TGTGCCAGCAGTTTGTTTGCGGGAGGCCAAGAGACCCAGTACTTC
>TRBV6-5|TRBJ2-7|TRBD1|.
CASTRTGATYEQYF
TGTGCCAGCACCCGGACAGGGGCTACCTACGAGCAGTACTTC
>TRBV18|TRBJ1-3|TRBD1|once
CASSPRQGTGNTIYF
TGTGCCAGCTCACCACGACAGGGCACTGGAAACACCATATATTTT
>TRBV5-1|TRBJ2-7|TRBD2|.
CASSLLSGSERKQYF
TGCGCCAGCAGCTTGCTAAGCGGGAGTGAGAGAAAGCAGTACTTC
>TRBV30|TRBJ1-5|.|.
CAWSVLRGPQHF
TGTGCCTGGAGTGTACTCAGGGGGCCCCAGCATTTT